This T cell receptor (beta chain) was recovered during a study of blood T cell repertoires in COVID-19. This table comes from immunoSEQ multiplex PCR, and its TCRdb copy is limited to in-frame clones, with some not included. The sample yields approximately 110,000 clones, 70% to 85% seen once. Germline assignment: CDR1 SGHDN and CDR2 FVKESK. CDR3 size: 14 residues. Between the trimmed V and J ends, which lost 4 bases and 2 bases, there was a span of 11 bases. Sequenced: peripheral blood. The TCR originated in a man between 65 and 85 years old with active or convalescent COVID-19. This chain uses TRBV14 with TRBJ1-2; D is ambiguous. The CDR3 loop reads CASSPPGGNYGYTF. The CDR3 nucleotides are TGTGCCAGCAGCCCCCCGGGAGGGAACTATGGCTACACCTTC.